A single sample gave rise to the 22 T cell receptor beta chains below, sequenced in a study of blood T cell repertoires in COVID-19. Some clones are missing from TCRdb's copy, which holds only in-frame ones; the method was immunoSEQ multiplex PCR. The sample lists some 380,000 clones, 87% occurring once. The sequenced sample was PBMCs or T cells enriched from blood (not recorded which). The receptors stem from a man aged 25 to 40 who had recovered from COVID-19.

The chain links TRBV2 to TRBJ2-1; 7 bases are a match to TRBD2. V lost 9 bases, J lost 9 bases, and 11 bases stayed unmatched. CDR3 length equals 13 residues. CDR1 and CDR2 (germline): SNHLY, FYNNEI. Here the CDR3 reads CASYLGEGSEQFF. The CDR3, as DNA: TGTGCCAGTTATTTAGGGGAGGGAAGTGAGCAGTTCTTC.

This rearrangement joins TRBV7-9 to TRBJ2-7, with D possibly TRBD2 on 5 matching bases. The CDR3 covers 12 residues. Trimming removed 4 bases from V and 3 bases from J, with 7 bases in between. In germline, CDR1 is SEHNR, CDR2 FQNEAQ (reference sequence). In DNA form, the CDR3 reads TGTGCCAGCAGCTCAGGACTCTACGAGCAGTACTTC. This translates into CASSSGLYEQYF.

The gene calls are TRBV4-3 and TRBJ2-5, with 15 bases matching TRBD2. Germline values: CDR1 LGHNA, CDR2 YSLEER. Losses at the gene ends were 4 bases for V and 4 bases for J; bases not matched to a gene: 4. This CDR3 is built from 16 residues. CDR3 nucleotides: TGCGCCAGCAGCCGAGAGGGACTAGCGGGGGGAGAGACCCAGTACTTC. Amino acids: CASSREGLAGGETQYF.

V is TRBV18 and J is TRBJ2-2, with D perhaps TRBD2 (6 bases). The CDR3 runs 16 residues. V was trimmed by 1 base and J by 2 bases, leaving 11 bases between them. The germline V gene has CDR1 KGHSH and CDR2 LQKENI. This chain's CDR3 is CASSPQPGTNTGELFF. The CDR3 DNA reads TGTGCCAGCTCACCACAGCCCGGGACTAACACCGGGGAGCTGTTTTTT.

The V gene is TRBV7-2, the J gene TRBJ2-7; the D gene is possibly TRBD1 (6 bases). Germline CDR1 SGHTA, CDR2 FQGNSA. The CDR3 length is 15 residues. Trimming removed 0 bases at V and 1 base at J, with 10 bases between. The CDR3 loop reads CASSLARGISYEQYF. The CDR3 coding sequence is TGTGCCAGCAGCTTAGCCAGGGGTATTTCCTACGAGCAGTACTTC.

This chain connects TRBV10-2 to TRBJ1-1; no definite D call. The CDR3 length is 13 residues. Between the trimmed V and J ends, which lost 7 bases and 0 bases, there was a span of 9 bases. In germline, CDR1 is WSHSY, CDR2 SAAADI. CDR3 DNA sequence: TGCGCCAGCAATGGGCCGCTGAACACTGAAGCTTTCTTT. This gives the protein CASNGPLNTEAFF.

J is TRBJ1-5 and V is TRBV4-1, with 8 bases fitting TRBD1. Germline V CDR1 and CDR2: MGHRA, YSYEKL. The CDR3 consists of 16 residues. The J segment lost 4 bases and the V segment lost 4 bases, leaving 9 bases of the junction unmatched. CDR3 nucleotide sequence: TGCGCCAGCAGCCCGCGGGGACAGGTGATAAATCAGCCCCAGCATTTT. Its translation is CASSPRGQVINQPQHF.

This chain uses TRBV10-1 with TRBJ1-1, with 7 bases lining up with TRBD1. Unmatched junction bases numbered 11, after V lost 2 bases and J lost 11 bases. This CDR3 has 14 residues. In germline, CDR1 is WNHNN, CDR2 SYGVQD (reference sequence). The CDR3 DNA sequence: TGCGCCAGCAGTGAGAGGGGAGATACAGGGGATGCTTTCTTT. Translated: CASSERGDTGDAFF.

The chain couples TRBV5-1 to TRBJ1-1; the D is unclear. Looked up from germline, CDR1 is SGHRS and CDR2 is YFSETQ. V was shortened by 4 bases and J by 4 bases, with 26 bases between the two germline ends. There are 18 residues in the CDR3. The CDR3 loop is CASSVGTRLLSYSTEAFF. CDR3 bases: TGCGCCAGCAGCGTGGGAACCCGACTGTTATCCTACTCCACTGAAGCTTTCTTT. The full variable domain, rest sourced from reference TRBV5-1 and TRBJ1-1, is KAGVTQTPRYLIKTRGQQVTLSCSPISGHRSVSWYQQTPGQGLQFLFEYFSETQRNKGNFPGRFSGRQFSNSRSEMNVSTLELGDSALYLCASSVGTRLLSYSTEAFFGQGTRLTVV.

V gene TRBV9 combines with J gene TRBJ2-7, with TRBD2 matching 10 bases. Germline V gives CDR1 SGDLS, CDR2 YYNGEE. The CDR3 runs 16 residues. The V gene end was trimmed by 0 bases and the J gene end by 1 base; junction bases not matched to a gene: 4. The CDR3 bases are TGTGCCAGCAGCGTAGGGAGCGGGGGGGATTCCTACGAGCAGTACTTC. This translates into CASSVGSGGDSYEQYF.

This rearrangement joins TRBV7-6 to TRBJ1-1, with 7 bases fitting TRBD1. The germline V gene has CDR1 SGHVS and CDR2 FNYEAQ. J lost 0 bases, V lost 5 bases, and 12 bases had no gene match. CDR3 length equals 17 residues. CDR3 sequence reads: CASSPNRQGRMNTEAFF. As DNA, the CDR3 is TGTGCCAGCAGCCCCAACCGACAGGGTAGGATGAACACTGAAGCTTTCTTT.

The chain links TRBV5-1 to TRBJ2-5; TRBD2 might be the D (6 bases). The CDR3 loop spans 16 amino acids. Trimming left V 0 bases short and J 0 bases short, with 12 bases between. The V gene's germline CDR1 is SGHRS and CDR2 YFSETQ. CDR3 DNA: TGCGCCAGCAGCTTGGTAGTTAGCGGATACCAAGAGACCCAGTACTTC. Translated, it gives CASSLVVSGYQETQYF.

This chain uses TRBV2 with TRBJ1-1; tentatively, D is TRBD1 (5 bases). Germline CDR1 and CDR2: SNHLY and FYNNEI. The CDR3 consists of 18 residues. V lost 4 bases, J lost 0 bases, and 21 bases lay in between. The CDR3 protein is CASSVVRQGDSVNTEAFF. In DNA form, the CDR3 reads TGTGCCAGCAGTGTGGTTCGGCAGGGCGATTCGGTGAACACTGAAGCTTTCTTT.

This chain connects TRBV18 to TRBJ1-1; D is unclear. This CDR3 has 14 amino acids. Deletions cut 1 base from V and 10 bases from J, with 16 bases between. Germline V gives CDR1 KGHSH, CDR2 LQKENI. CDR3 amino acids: CASSPREGESRAFF. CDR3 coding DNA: TGTGCCAGCTCACCACGCGAGGGAGAGTCGAGAGCTTTCTTT.

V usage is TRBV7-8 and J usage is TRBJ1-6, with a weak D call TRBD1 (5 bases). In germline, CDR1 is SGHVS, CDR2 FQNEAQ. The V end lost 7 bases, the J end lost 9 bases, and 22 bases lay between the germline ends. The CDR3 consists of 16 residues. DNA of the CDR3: TGTGCCAGCAAATTAAATCTCCAGGGCGGTCGTTCACCCCTCCACTTT. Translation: CASKLNLQGGRSPLHF.

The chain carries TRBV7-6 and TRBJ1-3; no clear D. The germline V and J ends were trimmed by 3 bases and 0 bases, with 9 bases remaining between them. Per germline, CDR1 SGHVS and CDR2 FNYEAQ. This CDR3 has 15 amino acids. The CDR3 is CASSFQDFSGNTIYF. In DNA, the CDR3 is TGTGCCAGCAGCTTCCAGGACTTCTCTGGAAACACCATATATTTT.

The CDR3 DNA reads as TGTGCCAGTAGTTCGGATTCGTACTATAGCAATCAGCCCCAGCATTTT. Translated: CASSSDSYYSNQPQHF. The V gene is TRBV19, the J gene TRBJ1-5; D not certain. The CDR3 runs 16 residues. The germline CDR1 and CDR2 sequences are LNHDA and SQIVND (reference sequence). Trimming left V 5 bases short and J 0 bases short, with 14 bases between.

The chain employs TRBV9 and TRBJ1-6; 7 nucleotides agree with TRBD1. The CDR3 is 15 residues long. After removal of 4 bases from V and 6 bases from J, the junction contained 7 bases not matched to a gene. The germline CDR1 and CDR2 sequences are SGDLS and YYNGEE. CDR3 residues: CASSTRTGSNSPLHF. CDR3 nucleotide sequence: TGTGCCAGCAGCACCCGGACAGGATCTAATTCACCCCTCCACTTT.

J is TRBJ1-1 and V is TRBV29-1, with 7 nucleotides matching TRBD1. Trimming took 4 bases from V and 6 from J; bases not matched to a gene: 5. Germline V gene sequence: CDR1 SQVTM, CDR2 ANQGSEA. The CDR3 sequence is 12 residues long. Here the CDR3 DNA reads TGCAGCGTTGCCCAAGACAGGGCTGAAGCTTTCTTT. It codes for CSVAQDRAEAFF.

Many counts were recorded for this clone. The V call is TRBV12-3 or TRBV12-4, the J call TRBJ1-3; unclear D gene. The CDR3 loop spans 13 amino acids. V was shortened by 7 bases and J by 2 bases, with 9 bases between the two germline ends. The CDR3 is CASTEEAGNTIYF. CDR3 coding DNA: TGTGCCAGCACCGAAGAGGCTGGAAACACCATATATTTT.

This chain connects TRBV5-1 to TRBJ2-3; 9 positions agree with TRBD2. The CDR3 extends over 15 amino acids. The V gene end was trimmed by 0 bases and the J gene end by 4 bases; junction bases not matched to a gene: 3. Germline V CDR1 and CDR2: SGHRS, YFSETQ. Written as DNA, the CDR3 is TGCGCCAGCAGCTTGGTAGCGGGGGCCTCAGATACGCAGTATTTT. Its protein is CASSLVAGASDTQYF.

This chain's CDR3 is CASSQGATVAGETQYF. The CDR3 DNA follows: TGTGCCAGCAGCCAAGGGGCTACCGTGGCGGGGGAGACCCAGTACTTC. V usage is TRBV14 and J usage is TRBJ2-5; possibly TRBD2 for D (6 bases). V was pared by 1 base and J by 5 bases, with 17 bases between. The CDR3 has 16 residues. Germline assignment: CDR1 SGHDN and CDR2 FVKESK.